These T cell receptor beta chains were read from a single sample in a study of identical twins. TCRdb called the 5' RACE reads again in MiXCR, with one record for every CDR3 protein. In the table there are some 690,000 distinct CDR3 sequences, roughly 20% of which are singletons. The same data also contributed to another study, on T cells expressing NK-cell markers.

Sequenced input: PBMCs. These receptors all stem from a woman between 18 and 30 years old in good health. Each CDR3 is given with its conserved first and last residue. Fields, in order: J gene, D gene, V gene, clone size, CDR3 DNA, CDR3 protein. The D gene is left open where the match is weak. Clone size is not always given. Where it is, it says once, few, many or a class for expanded clones.

>TRBJ2-4|-|TRBV20-1|many
TGCAGTGCCCTCAAGGCCAGCTCCCCTGGGAACATTCAGTACTTC
CSALKASSPGNIQYF
>TRBJ2-7|TRBD1|TRBV6-6|-
TGTGCCAGCAACATGGACAGGTCCTACGAGCAGTACTTC
CASNMDRSYEQYF
>TRBJ2-2|-|TRBV7-3|few
TGTGCCAGCAGCTTATCTTTGGGAGAAACCGGGGAGCTGTTTTTT
CASSLSLGETGELFF
>TRBJ2-7|-|TRBV5-4|-
TGTGCCAGCAGCTTGGGGCTGATGGGGGCCTACGAGCAGTACTTC
CASSLGLMGAYEQYF
>TRBJ1-2|-|TRBV9|-
TGTGCCAGCAGCGTTGAGAGCCACTATGGCTACACCTTC
CASSVESHYGYTF
>TRBJ2-3|TRBD2|TRBV2|-
TGTGGCAGGAGGAACGGGGGGGCGACAGATACGCAGTATTTT
CGRRNGGATDTQYF
>TRBJ1-2|-|TRBV6-5|few
TGTGGCTTAACATGCTACACCTTC
CGLTCYTF
>TRBJ2-1|-|TRBV5-1|few
TGCGCCAGCAGCCCTTGGGTTTTAGGGTCCCTTAAAAACAATGAGCAGTTCTTC
CASSPWVLGSLKNNEQFF
>TRBJ2-7|-|TRBV6-1|few
TGTGCCAGCAGCGGGACCACAGTCAATGGCCCCTACGAGCAGTACTTC
CASSGTTVNGPYEQYF
>TRBJ2-2|-|TRBV24-1|-
TGTGCCACCAGTGAAACAGGCGCGACCGGGGAGCTGTTTTTT
CATSETGATGELFF
>TRBJ2-2|TRBD2|TRBV12-3/TRBV12-4|many
TGTGCCAGCAGTTTTGCGGGAGGCGACACCGGGGAGCTGTTTTTT
CASSFAGGDTGELFF
>TRBJ2-7|TRBD2|TRBV7-9|-
TGTGCCAGCAGCTCCTCGGCTAGCGGGACATACGAGCAGTACTTC
CASSSSASGTYEQYF
>TRBJ2-1|-|TRBV20-1|few
TGCAGTGCTAGCGGGATGAGGGGGTACAATGAGCAGTTCTTC
CSASGMRGYNEQFF
>TRBJ2-1|-|TRBV7-6|few
TGTGCCAGCAGCGTAGCGGAGGTCTACAATGAGCAGTTCTTC
CASSVAEVYNEQFF
>TRBJ1-4|-|TRBV5-1|-
TGCGCCAGCAGCCCCGGGGGGGATAATGAAAAACTGTTTTTT
CASSPGGDNEKLFF
>TRBJ1-1|-|TRBV20-1|many
TGCAGTGCTAGAGATCTAAGGGCTGAAGCTTTCTTT
CSARDLRAEAFF
>TRBJ2-4|TRBD1|TRBV3-1|-
TGTGCCAGCAGCCGTAACAGGGGTGGCATTCAGTACTTC
CASSRNRGGIQYF